This T cell receptor beta chain was sequenced for a study of shared clonotypes between healthy human individuals. Only in-frame clones appear in the TCRdb table, and some are missing; sequencing was by immunoSEQ multiplex PCR. The data show more than 2,000,000 clones, over 85% seen once. This CDR3 spans 12 amino acids. Looked up from germline, CDR1 is MNHEY and CDR2 is SVGAGI. V was trimmed by 2 bases and J by 10 bases, leaving 8 bases between them. The receptor comes from a man between 18 and 29 years old in good health. Some clones in this sample may be carry-over from other donors' samples. The specimen sequenced was naive CD4+ T cells from PBMCs. Noted subset: CD45RA+ positively selected. The rearrangement links TRBV6-5 to TRBJ1-4; possibly TRBD1 for D (5 bases). The CDR3 loop is CASSYPGGKLFF. The CDR3 DNA follows: TGTGCCAGCAGTTACCCCGGGGGAAAACTGTTTTTT.